This T cell receptor beta chain was recorded in a study of preoperative IRX-2 immunotherapy in early breast cancer. TCRdb keeps only in-frame clones here, not all; method: immunoSEQ multiplex PCR. The sample carries fewer than 40,000 clones, approximately 89% recorded once. Specified treatment: preoperative locoregional IRX-2 cytokine immunotherapy. Preoperative locoregional IRX-2 cytokine immunotherapy was tested in the phase Ib source study. Trimming stripped 6 bases from V and 11 bases from J, with 16 bases between. In germline, CDR1 is MNHGY, CDR2 SAAAGT. There are 12 residues in the CDR3. The rearrangement uses TRBV6-8 and TRBJ1-1, with D possibly matching TRBD1 (5 bases). The specimen was tumor tissue, collected after IRX-2 immunotherapy. The source is a human donor with breast cancer. The CDR3 coding sequence is TGTGCCAGCAGAGGTGGGGGGAGTAGGGCTTTCTTT. It encodes CASRGGGSRAFF.